Below are 17 T cell receptor beta chains sequenced from a single sample in a study of metastatic and nonmetastatic thyroid tumors. Ahead of thyroid surgery, no patient had received treatment of any kind. TCRdb called clones again from the PCR reads with MiXCR. The sample has 20,000 to 30,000 clones, roughly 21% seen once. Sequencing was carried out using blood. These receptors came from a male donor with papillary thyroid cancer or a benign thyroid nodule (not recorded which). Some clones in this sample may be carry-over from other donors' samples.

V gene TRBV5-1 combines with J gene TRBJ2-5; 8 bases line up with TRBD1. CDR3 length: 14 amino acids. Germline values: CDR1 SGHRS, CDR2 YFSETQ. After removal of 4 bases from V and 1 base from J, the junction contained 3 bases not matched to a gene. CDR3 DNA sequence: TGCGCCAGCAGCCAAGGACAGGGCCAAGAGACCCAGTACTTC. Translation gives CASSQGQGQETQYF. The whole variable domain, remainder taken from reference TRBV5-1 and TRBJ2-5, is KAGVTQTPRYLIKTRGQQVTLSCSPISGHRSVSWYQQTPGQGLQFLFEYFSETQRNKGNFPGRFSGRQFSNSRSEMNVSTLELGDSALYLCASSQGQGQETQYFGPGTRLLVL.

This chain uses TRBV6-2 or TRBV6-3 with TRBJ2-2; 7 bases agree with TRBD1. The junction had 12 bases not matched to a gene; V was cut back by 8 bases and J by 6 bases. Germline values: CDR1 MNHEY, CDR2 SVGEGT. CDR3 length: 15 amino acids. CDR3: CASVLTGLGPGELFF. As DNA, the CDR3 is TGTGCCAGCGTCCTGACAGGGTTGGGGCCCGGGGAGCTGTTTTTT.

This clone came up many times. With a much larger clone just one base away, this may be a read error. Distinct nucleotide sequences in the sample also encode this CDR3. V is TRBV24-1 and J is TRBJ1-1; the D is unclear. The CDR3 is made up of 11 amino acids. CDR1 KGHDR and CDR2 SFDVKD come from the germline V gene. The ends were cut back, 7 bases at V and 8 bases at J, with 10 bases in the middle. In DNA form, the CDR3 reads TGTGCCACCAGGGCGGACGGAGAAGCTTTCTTT. It yields the protein CATRADGEAFF.

V and J are TRBV6-1 and TRBJ2-1, with D possibly being TRBD2 (6 bases). The CDR3 covers 13 residues. Germline CDR1 and CDR2: MNHNS and SASEGT. The V gene lost 7 bases and the J gene lost 3 bases, with 10 bases spanning the gap. The CDR3: CASTRGVYNEQFF. The DNA for the CDR3 is TGTGCCAGCACCCGCGGGGTCTACAATGAGCAGTTCTTC.

This clone appeared many times. This chain links TRBV30 with TRBJ1-2, with D maybe TRBD1 (6 bases). Per the germline V gene, CDR1 is GTSNPN and CDR2 is SVGIG (reference sequence). The CDR3 totals 14 residues. V was cut by 3 bases and J by 3 bases, with 14 bases left in between. For the CDR3, the DNA is TGTGCCTGGAGGAGCGTTGGGGGGCACTATGGCTACACCTTC. Its protein product is CAWRSVGGHYGYTF.

V is TRBV7-8 and J is TRBJ2-7; D is perhaps TRBD2 (6 bases). V was cut by 0 bases and J by 2 bases, with 11 bases left in between. Germline V lookup: CDR1 SGHVS, CDR2 FQNEAQ. This CDR3 has 15 amino acids. Here the CDR3 reads CASSLASGPTYEQYF. The CDR3 DNA follows: TGTGCCAGCAGCTTAGCTAGCGGACCAACCTACGAGCAGTACTTC.

There are many counts of this clone. This chain joins TRBV18 and TRBJ2-5; unclear D gene. The CDR3 runs to 12 residues. From germline, CDR1 is KGHSH and CDR2 LQKENI. Trimming pared 0 bases from V and 9 bases from J, leaving 8 bases between. In nucleotides, the CDR3 is TGTGCCAGCTCACCACCACTTGAGCCCCAGTACTTC. It is translated as CASSPPLEPQYF.

This clone was observed at least ten times. The rearrangement links TRBV5-1 to TRBJ1-1, with D possibly being TRBD1 (6 bases). The V gene's germline CDR1 is SGHRS and CDR2 YFSETQ. The CDR3 totals 14 residues. V lost 2 bases to trimming and J lost 10 bases, with 18 bases between them. CDR3 nucleotides: TGCGCCAGCAGCTTAGAAGGACAGCTCAGGGGAGCTTTCTTT. It encodes CASSLEGQLRGAFF. Supplemented by reference TRBV5-1 and TRBJ1-1, the full variable domain reads KAGVTQTPRYLIKTRGQQVTLSCSPISGHRSVSWYQQTPGQGLQFLFEYFSETQRNKGNFPGRFSGRQFSNSRSEMNVSTLELGDSALYLCASSLEGQLRGAFFGQGTRLTVV.

The rearrangement links TRBV3-1 to TRBJ2-7; unclear D gene. The CDR3 has 14 residues. V shed 3 bases and J shed 0 bases, with 9 bases lying between them. The V gene's germline CDR1 is LGHDT and CDR2 YNNKEL (reference sequence). CDR3 DNA sequence: TGTGCCAGCAGCCACAGCTCCAGCTCCTACGAGCAGTACTTC. It encodes CASSHSSSSYEQYF.

This clone is classed as medium-sized. The chain has TRBV7-2 and TRBJ2-7; D remains unclear. V was clipped by 6 bases and J by 3 bases, with 9 bases between them. Germline V gene sequence: CDR1 SGHTA, CDR2 FQGNSA. CDR3 length: 12 amino acids. DNA of the CDR3: TGTGCCAGCAGGATAACTGACTACGAGCAGTACTTC. Amino acids: CASRITDYEQYF.

This clone was detected many times. The J gene is TRBJ2-7, the V gene TRBV5-1, with D possibly TRBD1 on 6 matching bases. V was shortened by 5 bases and J by 6 bases, with 12 bases between the two germline ends. The germline V gene encodes CDR1 SGHRS and CDR2 YFSETQ. The CDR3 covers 12 residues. In DNA, the CDR3 is TGCGCCAGCAGTTTACAGGGTTCCGAGCAGTACTTC. It encodes CASSLQGSEQYF.

The gene calls are TRBV28 and TRBJ1-1; no firm D call. Germline assignment: CDR1 MDHEN and CDR2 SYDVKM. This CDR3 region has 15 residues. Deletions cut 2 bases from V and 0 bases from J, with 10 bases between. The CDR3 DNA is TGTGCCAGCAGTTTAACGTCGACTGTGAACACTGAAGCTTTCTTT. It codes for CASSLTSTVNTEAFF. The full variable domain, with the rest looked up from reference TRBV28 and TRBJ1-1, is DVKVTQSSRYLVKRTGEKVFLECVQDMDHENMFWYRQDPGLGLRLIYFSYDVKMKEKGDIPEGYSVSREKKERFSLILESASTNQTSMYLCASSLTSTVNTEAFFGQGTRLTVV.

This clone was seen many times. A read error is possible here, since a much larger clone lies one base away. The chain carries TRBV20-1 and TRBJ2-7; D call uncertain. Trimming stripped 7 bases from V and 1 base from J, with 11 bases between. CDR1 and CDR2 from the germline V gene are DFQATT and SNEGSKA (reference sequence). This CDR3 region has 12 residues. The CDR3 coding sequence is TGCAGTGTGGGCCCAGCGTCCTACGAGCAGTACTTC. Translated: CSVGPASYEQYF.

J is TRBJ2-4 and V is TRBV5-4; TRBD1 aligns across 8 bases. Germline values: CDR1 SGHNT, CDR2 YYREEE (reference sequence). CDR3 length equals 15 residues. The V and J ends lost 2 bases and 5 bases, in that order; junction bases with no gene match: 6. In DNA form, the CDR3 reads TGTGCCAGCAGCTTTTGGGACAGGAGAGAAAACATTCAGTACTTC. Its translation: CASSFWDRRENIQYF.

This clone was found many times. The rearrangement links TRBV5-1 to TRBJ2-7; TRBD2 matches at 10 bases. Germline V gene lookup returns CDR1 SGHRS and CDR2 YFSETQ. Trimming cost V 5 bases and J 0 bases; bases outside gene matches: 2. This CDR3 contains 14 residues. The CDR3 region has the DNA TGCGCCAGCAGGCTAGCGGGAGACTCCTACGAGCAGTACTTC. Protein: CASRLAGDSYEQYF.

The chain couples TRBV19 to TRBJ2-7; 11 bases are a match to TRBD2. Germline V gene data show CDR1 as LNHDA and CDR2 as SQIVND (reference sequence). This CDR3 has 14 amino acids. The J segment lost 3 bases and the V segment lost 5 bases, leaving 3 bases of the junction unmatched. CDR3 in amino acids: CASSLGLAVYEQYF. The CDR3 DNA reads as TGTGCCAGTAGTTTGGGACTAGCGGTCTACGAGCAGTACTTC.

The genes are TRBV6-2 or TRBV6-3 and TRBJ2-5, with TRBD1 matching over 8 bases. Germline V lookup: CDR1 MNHEY, CDR2 SVGEGT. V lost 4 bases, J lost 1 base, and 5 bases stayed unmatched. This CDR3 region has 15 residues. The CDR3 DNA is TGTGCCAGCAGTTCCGAGGGACAGGCCCAAGAGACCCAGTACTTC. Its translation: CASSSEGQAQETQYF.